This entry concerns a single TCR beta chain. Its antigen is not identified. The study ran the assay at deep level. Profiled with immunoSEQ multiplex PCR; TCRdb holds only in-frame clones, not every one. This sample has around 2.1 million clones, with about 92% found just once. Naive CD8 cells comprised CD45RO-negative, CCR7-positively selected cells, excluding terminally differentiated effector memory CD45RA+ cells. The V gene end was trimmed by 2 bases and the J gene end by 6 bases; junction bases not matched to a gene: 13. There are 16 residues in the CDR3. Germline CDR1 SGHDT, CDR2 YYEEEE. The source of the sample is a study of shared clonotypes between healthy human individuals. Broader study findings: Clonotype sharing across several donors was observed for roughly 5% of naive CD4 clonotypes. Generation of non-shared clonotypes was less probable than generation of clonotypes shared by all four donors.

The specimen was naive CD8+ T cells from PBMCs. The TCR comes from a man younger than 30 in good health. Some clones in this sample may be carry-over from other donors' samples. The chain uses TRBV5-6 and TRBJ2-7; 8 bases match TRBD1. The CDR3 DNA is TGTGCCAGCAGCTTTTTTTCCAGGCAGGGGGCTACCGAGCAGTACTTC. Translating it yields CASSFFSRQGATEQYF.